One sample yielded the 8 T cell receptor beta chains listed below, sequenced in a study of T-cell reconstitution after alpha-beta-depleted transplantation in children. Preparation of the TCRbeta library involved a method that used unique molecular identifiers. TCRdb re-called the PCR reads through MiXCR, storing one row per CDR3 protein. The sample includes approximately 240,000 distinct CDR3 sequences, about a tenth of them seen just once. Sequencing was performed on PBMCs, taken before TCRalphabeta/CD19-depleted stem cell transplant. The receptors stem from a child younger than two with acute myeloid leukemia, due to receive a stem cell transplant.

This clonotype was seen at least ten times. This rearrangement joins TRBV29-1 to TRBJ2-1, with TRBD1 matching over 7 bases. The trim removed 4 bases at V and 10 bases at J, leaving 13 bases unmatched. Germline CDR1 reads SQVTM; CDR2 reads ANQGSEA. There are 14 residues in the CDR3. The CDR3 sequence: CSVVGTAALVEQFF. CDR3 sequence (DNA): TGCAGCGTTGTAGGGACAGCCGCTCTGGTGGAGCAGTTCTTC.

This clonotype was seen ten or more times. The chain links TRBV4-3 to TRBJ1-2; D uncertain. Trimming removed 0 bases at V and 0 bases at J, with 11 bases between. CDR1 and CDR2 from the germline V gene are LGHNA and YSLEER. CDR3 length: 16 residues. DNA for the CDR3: TGCGCCAGCAGCCAAGATCTAGGCAGGTCTAACTATGGCTACACCTTC. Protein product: CASSQDLGRSNYGYTF.

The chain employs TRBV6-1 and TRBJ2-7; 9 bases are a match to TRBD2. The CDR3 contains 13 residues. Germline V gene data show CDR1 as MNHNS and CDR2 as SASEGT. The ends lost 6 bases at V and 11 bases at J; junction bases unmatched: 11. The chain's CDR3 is CASRVGAGGKEYF. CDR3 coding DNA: TGTGCCAGCAGAGTGGGGGCGGGAGGGAAAGAGTACTTC.

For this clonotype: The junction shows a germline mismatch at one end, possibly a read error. The CDR3 coding sequence is TGTCCCAGCAGCTTAGTGTTAAGCCAAGAGACCCAGTACTTC. The encoded protein is CPSSLVLSQETQYF. The rearrangement uses TRBV11-3 and TRBJ2-5; D is ambiguous. The CDR3 is 14 amino acids. The germline CDR1 and CDR2 sequences are SGHNT and YENEEA.

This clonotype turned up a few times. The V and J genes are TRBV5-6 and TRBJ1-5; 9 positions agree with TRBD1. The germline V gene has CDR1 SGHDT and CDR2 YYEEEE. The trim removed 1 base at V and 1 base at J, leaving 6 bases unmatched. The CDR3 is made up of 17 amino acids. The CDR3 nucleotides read TGTGCCAGCAGCTTGCGGACAGGGGCCCCGAGCAATCAGCCCCAGCATTTT. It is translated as CASSLRTGAPSNQPQHF. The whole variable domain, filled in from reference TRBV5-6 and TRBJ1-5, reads DAGVTQSPTHLIKTRGQQVTLRCSPKSGHDTVSWYQQALGQGPQFIFQYYEEEERQRGNFPDRFSGHQFPNYSSELNVNALLLGDSALYLCASSLRTGAPSNQPQHFGDGTRLSIL.

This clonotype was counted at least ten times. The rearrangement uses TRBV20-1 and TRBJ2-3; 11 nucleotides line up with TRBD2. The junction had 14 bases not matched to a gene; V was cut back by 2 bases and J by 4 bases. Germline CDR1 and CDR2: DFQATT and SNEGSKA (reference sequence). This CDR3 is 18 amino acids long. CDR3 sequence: CSARHLRLAGGPADTQYF. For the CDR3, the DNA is TGCAGTGCTAGACACCTGAGGTTAGCGGGAGGGCCGGCAGATACGCAGTATTTT.

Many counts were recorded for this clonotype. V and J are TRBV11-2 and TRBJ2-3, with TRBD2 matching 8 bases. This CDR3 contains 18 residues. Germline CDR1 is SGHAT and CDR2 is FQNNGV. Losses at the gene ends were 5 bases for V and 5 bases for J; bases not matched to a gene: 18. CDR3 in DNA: TGTGCCAGCAGCCCTGTAATTTGGGGACCGCGGGAGGAAGATACGCAGTATTTT. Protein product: CASSPVIWGPREEDTQYF.

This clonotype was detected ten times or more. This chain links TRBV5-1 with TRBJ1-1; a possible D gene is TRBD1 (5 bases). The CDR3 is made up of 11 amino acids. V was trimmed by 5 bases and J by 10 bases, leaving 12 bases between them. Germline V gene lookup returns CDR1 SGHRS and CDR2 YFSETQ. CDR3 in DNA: TGCGCCAGCAGAGTCGGCGGGGCAGCTTTCTTT. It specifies CASRVGGAAFF. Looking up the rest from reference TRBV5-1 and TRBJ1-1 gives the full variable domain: KAGVTQTPRYLIKTRGQQVTLSCSPISGHRSVSWYQQTPGQGLQFLFEYFSETQRNKGNFPGRFSGRQFSNSRSEMNVSTLELGDSALYLCASRVGGAAFFGQGTRLTVV.